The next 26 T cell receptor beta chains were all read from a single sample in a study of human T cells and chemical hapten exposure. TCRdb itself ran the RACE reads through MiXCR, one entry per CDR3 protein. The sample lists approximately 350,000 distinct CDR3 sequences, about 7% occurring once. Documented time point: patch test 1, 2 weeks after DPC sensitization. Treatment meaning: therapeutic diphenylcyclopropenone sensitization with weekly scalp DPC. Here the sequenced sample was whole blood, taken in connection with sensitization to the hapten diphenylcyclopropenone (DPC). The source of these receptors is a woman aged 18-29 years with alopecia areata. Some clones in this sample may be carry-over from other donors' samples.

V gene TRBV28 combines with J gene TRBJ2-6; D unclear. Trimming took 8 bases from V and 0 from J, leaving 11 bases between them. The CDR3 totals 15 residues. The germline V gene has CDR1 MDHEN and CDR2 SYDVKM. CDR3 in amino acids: CASGRVFSGANVLTF. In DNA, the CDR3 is TGTGCCAGCGGTAGAGTATTCTCTGGGGCCAACGTCCTGACTTTC.

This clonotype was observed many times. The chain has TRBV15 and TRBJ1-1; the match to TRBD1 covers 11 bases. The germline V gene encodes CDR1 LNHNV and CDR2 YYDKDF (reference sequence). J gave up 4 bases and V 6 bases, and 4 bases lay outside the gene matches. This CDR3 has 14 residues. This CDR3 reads CATRMGTGGTEAFF. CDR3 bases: TGTGCCACCAGGATGGGGACAGGGGGCACTGAAGCTTTCTTT.

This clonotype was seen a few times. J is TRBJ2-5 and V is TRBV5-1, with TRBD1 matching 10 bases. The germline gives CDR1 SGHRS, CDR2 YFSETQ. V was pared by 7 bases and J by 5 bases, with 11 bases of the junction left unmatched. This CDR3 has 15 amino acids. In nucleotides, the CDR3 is TGCGCCAGCGGGATTGGGACAGGGGTAGCGGAGACCCAGTACTTC. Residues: CASGIGTGVAETQYF.

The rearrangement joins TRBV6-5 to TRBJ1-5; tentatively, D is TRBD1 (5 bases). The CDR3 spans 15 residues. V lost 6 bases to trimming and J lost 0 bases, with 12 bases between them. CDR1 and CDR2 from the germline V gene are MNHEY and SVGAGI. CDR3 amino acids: CASSRGAYSNQPQHF. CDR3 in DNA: TGTGCCAGCAGCCGGGGCGCGTATAGCAATCAGCCCCAGCATTTT.

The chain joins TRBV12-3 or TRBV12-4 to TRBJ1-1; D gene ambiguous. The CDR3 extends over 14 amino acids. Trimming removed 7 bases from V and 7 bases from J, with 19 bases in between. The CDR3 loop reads CASTPTDLYSEAFF. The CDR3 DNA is TGTGCCAGCACCCCCACAGATCTCTACAGTGAAGCTTTCTTT.

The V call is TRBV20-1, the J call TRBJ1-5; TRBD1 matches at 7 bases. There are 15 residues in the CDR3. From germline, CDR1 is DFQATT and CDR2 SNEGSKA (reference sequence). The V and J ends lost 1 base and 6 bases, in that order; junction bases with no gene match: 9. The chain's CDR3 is CSARVGQGESQPQHF. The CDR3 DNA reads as TGCAGTGCTAGAGTCGGGCAGGGGGAGAGTCAGCCCCAGCATTTT.

CDR3: CASSLYSGGASGDTQYF. For the CDR3, the DNA is TGTGCCAGCAGCTTATATAGCGGGGGGGCTAGCGGAGATACGCAGTATTTT. The genes are TRBV7-2 and TRBJ2-3, with 11 bases matching TRBD2. CDR1 is SGHTA, CDR2 FQGNSA, per germline. The CDR3 loop spans 17 amino acids. Losses at the gene ends were 2 bases for V and 5 bases for J; bases not matched to a gene: 9. The variable domain in full, completed from reference TRBV7-2 and TRBJ2-3, reads GAGVSQSPSNKVTEKGKDVELRCDPISGHTALYWYRQSLGQGLEFLIYFQGNSAPDKSGLPSDRFSAERTGGSVSTLTIQRTQQEDSAVYLCASSLYSGGASGDTQYFGPGTRLTVL.

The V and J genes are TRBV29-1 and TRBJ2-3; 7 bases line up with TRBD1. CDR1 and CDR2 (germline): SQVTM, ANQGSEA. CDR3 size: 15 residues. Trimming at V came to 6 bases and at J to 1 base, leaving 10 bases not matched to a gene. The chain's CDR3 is CSVVRGSKRTDTQYF. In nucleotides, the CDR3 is TGCAGCGTCGTCAGGGGGAGTAAGCGCACAGATACGCAGTATTTT.

CDR3 amino acids: CSAHRTSNQPQHF. DNA of the CDR3: TGCAGTGCCCACCGGACTAGCAATCAGCCCCAGCATTTT. This chain links TRBV20-1 with TRBJ1-5; D is uncertain. The CDR3 is made up of 13 amino acids. V lost 6 bases, J lost 0 bases, and 9 bases lay in between. Germline-derived CDR1 and CDR2 are DFQATT and SNEGSKA (reference sequence).

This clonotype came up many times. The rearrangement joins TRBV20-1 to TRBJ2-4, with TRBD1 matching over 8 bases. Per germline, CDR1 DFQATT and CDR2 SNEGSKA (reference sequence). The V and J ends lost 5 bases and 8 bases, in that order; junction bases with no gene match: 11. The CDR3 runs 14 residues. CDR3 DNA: TGCAGTGCTGGGAGATCGGACAGGGACGACATTCAGTACTTC. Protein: CSAGRSDRDDIQYF.

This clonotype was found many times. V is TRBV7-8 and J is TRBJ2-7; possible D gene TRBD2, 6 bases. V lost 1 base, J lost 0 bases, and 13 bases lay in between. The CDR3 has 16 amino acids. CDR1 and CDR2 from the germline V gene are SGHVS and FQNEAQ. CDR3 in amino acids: CASSLEARGSSYEQYF. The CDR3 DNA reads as TGTGCCAGCAGCTTAGAGGCTCGGGGGAGCTCCTACGAGCAGTACTTC. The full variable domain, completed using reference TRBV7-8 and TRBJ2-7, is GAGVSQSPRYKVAKRGQDVALRCDPISGHVSLFWYQQALGQGPEFLTYFQNEAQLDKSGLPSDRFFAERPEGSVSTLKIQRTQQEDSAVYLCASSLEARGSSYEQYFGPGTRLTVT.

DNA of the CDR3: TGTGCCACCAGCAGAGAAGGGGGTAGTAAAAAACTGTTTTTT. It specifies CATSREGGSKKLFF. The chain links TRBV15 to TRBJ1-4, with a possible D match to TRBD1 (6 bases). With 0 bases removed from V and 9 bases from J, the gap between germline ends came to 11 bases. The CDR3 is made up of 14 amino acids. The germline CDR1 and CDR2 sequences are LNHNV and YYDKDF (reference sequence).

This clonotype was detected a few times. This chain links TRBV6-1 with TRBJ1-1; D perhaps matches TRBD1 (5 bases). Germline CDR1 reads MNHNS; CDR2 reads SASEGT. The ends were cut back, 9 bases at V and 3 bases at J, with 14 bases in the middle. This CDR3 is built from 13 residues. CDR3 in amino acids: CASRRGYDTEAFF. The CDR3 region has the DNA TGTGCCAGTCGTCGGGGGTACGACACTGAAGCTTTCTTT.

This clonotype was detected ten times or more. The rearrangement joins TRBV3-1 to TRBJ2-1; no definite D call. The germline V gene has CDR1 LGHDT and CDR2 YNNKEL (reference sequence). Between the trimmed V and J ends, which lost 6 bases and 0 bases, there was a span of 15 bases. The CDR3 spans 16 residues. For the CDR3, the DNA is TGTGCCAGCAGTCAGTTGGCCAGGAGCTCCTACAATGAGCAGTTCTTC. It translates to CASSQLARSSYNEQFF.

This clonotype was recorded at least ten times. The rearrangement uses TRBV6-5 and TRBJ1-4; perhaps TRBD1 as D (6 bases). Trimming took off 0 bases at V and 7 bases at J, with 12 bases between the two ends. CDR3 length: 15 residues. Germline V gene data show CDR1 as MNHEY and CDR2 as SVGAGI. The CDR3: CASSYSGQISEKLFF. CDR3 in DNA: TGTGCCAGCAGTTACTCGGGACAAATAAGTGAAAAACTGTTTTTT.

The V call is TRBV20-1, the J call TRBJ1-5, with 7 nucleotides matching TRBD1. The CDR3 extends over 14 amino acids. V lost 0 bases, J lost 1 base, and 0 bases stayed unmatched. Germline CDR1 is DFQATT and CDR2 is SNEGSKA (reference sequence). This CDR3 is CSARDRGSNQPQHF. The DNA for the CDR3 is TGCAGTGCTAGAGACAGGGGGAGCAATCAGCCCCAGCATTTT.

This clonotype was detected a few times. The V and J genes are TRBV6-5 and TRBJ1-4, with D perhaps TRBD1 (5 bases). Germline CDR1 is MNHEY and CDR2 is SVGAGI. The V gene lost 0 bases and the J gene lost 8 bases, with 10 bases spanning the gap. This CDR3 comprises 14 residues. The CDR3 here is CASSYSSAGEKLFF. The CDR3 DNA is TGTGCCAGCAGTTACTCCAGTGCAGGGGAAAAACTGTTTTTT.

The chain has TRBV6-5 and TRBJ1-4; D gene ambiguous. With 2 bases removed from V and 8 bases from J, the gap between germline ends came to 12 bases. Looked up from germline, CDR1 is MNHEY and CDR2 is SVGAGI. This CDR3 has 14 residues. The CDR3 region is CASSYTRVREKLFF. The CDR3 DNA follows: TGTGCCAGCAGTTACACGCGGGTCCGGGAAAAACTGTTTTTT.

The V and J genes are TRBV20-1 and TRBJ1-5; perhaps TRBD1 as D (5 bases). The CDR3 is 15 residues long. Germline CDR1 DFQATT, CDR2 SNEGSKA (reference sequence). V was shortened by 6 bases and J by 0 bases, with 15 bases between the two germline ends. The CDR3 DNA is TGCAGTGCATCCGGGACTTTTTATAGCAATCAGCCCCAGCATTTT. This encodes CSASGTFYSNQPQHF.

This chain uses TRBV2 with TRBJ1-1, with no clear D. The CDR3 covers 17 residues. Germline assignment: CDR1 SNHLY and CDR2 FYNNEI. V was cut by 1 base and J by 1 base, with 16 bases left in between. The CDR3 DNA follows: TGTGCCAGCAGTGAAGACCCCACACAGAGCTGGAACACTGAAGCTTTCTTT. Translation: CASSEDPTQSWNTEAFF.

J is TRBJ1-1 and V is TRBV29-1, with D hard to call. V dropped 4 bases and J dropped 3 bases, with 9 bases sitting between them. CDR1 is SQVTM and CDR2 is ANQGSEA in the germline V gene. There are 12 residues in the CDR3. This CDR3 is CSVGKSHTEAFF. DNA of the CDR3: TGCAGCGTTGGGAAAAGTCACACTGAAGCTTTCTTT.

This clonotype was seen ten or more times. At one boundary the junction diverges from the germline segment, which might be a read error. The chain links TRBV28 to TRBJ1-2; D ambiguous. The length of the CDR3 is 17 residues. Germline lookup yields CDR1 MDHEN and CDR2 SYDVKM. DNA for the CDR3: TGTGCCAGCAATTTATTGGGTGGTGGGCCCTTGGGGTATGGCTACACCTTC. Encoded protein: CASNLLGGGPLGYGYTF.

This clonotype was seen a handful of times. CDR3 nucleotides: TGTGCCAGCACCCCATACAGGGGGAACTATGGCTACACCTTC. Encoded protein: CASTPYRGNYGYTF. The genes are TRBV28 and TRBJ1-2, with TRBD1 matching 8 bases. CDR3 size: 14 residues. V was clipped by 7 bases and J by 2 bases; unmatched bases: 6. Germline assignment: CDR1 MDHEN and CDR2 SYDVKM.

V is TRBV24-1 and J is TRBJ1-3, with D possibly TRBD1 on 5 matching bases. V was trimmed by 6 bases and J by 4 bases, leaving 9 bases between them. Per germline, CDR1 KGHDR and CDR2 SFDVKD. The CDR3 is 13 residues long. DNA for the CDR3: TGTGCCACCAGTTCGTCAGGGGGAAACACCATATATTTT. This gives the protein CATSSSGGNTIYF.

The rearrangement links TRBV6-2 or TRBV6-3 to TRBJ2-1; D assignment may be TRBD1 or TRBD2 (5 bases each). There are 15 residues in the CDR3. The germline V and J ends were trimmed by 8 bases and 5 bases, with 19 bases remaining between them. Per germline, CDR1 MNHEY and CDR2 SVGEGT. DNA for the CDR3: TGTGCCAGCGTACGAGCCGGGACCCCTAACAATGAGCAGTTCTTC. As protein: CASVRAGTPNNEQFF.

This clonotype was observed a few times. CDR3 bases: TGTGCCAGCAGTTACCGTGGGGTGGACTCCACCGAAGCTTTCTTT. Translated, it gives CASSYRGVDSTEAFF. The chain is built from TRBV6-2 or TRBV6-3 and TRBJ1-1; D gene uncertain. Trimming removed 2 bases from V and 8 bases from J, with 18 bases in between. Per the germline V gene, CDR1 is MNHEY and CDR2 is SVGEGT. CDR3 length equals 15 residues.